These 20 T cell receptor beta chains were sequenced from one sample in a study of cytomegalovirus exposure and HLA in healthy donors. PCR employed 60 Vbeta and 13 Jbeta primers. Profiling relied on immunoSEQ multiplex PCR, and the TCRdb table lists in-frame clones only, not all of them. The sample lists 85,000 to 90,000 clones, around 74% seen once, with 10% in the top ten. Sequencing was performed on PBMCs. Source of these receptors: a man aged 25 to 40 in good health and CMV-seropositive.

This chain uses TRBV28 with TRBJ1-6, with TRBD1 identical over 9 bases. Germline V gene lookup returns CDR1 MDHEN and CDR2 SYDVKM. V lost 8 bases, J lost 10 bases, and 12 bases stayed unmatched. This CDR3 has 15 amino acids. CDR3 bases: TGTGCCAGCGGGGCCGGGACAGGGTCGGGGTCACCCCTCCACTTT. Amino acids: CASGAGTGSGSPLHF.

As DNA, the CDR3 is TGTGCCAGTAGTTCCCCCTCCTACGAGCAGTACTTC. Protein product: CASSSPSYEQYF. V gene TRBV19 combines with J gene TRBJ2-5, with D hard to call. Near its end, the DNA agrees better with TRBJ2-7, so the J call may be wrong. Germline-derived CDR1 and CDR2 are LNHDA and SQIVND (reference sequence). The CDR3 sequence is 12 residues long.

The rearrangement links TRBV11-2 to TRBJ1-1; possible D gene TRBD1, 6 bases. The germline V and J ends were trimmed by 6 bases and 1 base, with 9 bases remaining between them. The CDR3 covers 13 residues. Germline lookup yields CDR1 SGHAT and CDR2 FQNNGV. CDR3 amino acids: CASRTQGNTEAFF. The DNA of the CDR3 is TGTGCCAGCAGAACACAGGGGAACACTGAAGCTTTCTTT.

The V call is TRBV4-1, the J call TRBJ1-6; the match to TRBD1 covers 8 bases. Germline CDR1 MGHRA, CDR2 YSYEKL. The CDR3 totals 16 residues. J was trimmed by 10 bases and V by 0 bases; bases with no gene match: 8. This CDR3 reads CASSQEIGRGLSPLHF. CDR3 DNA: TGCGCCAGCAGCCAAGAAATAGGCAGGGGGCTGTCACCCCTCCACTTT.

On this clone: The identical CDR3 is also encoded by other nucleotide sequences in the sample. The chain employs TRBV6-6 and TRBJ1-2, with 9 bases aligning to TRBD1. V lost 6 bases, J lost 5 bases, and 4 bases stayed unmatched. Per germline, CDR1 MNHNY and CDR2 SVGAGI (reference sequence). CDR3 length equals 13 residues. DNA for the CDR3: TGTGCCAGCAGCCCCGGGACAGGGTATGGCTACACCTTC. As protein: CASSPGTGYGYTF.

CDR3 nucleotide sequence: TGTGCCAGCAGGTCCCCTCTCCGGGACAGGAACGAAAAACTGTTTTTT. It translates to CASRSPLRDRNEKLFF. The rearrangement uses TRBV27 and TRBJ1-4; 8 positions agree with TRBD1. CDR3 size: 16 residues. CDR1 MNHEY and CDR2 SMNVEV come from the germline V gene (reference sequence). V was clipped by 6 bases and J by 8 bases; unmatched bases: 14.

The sample holds one count of this clone. The chain combines TRBV7-9 with TRBJ1-2; 7 bases are shared with TRBD1. From germline, CDR1 is SEHNR and CDR2 FQNEAQ (reference sequence). The CDR3 extends over 14 amino acids. The junction had 8 bases not matched to a gene; V was cut back by 4 bases and J by 6 bases. The chain's CDR3 is CASSYLQGSNGYTF. Written as DNA, the CDR3 is TGTGCCAGCAGCTATTTACAGGGGTCGAATGGCTACACCTTC.

The J gene is TRBJ2-1, the V gene TRBV7-3; 8 positions match TRBD2. V lost 5 bases to trimming and J lost 0 bases; unmatched junction nucleotides: 6. In germline, CDR1 is SGHTA, CDR2 FQGTGA. The CDR3 consists of 16 residues. In DNA, the CDR3 is TGTGCCAGCAGCCCAGGGAGCGGGAGCTCCTACAATGAGCAGTTCTTC. Encoded protein: CASSPGSGSSYNEQFF.

The chain couples TRBV19 to TRBJ1-6; D is unclear. Germline loops: CDR1 LNHDA, CDR2 SQIVND (reference sequence). Trimming cost V 3 bases and J 8 bases, with 14 bases left between them. The CDR3 runs to 15 residues. CDR3 sequence reads: CASSMDFGDDSPLHF. The CDR3 DNA reads TGTGCCAGTAGTATGGATTTCGGGGATGATTCACCCCTCCACTTT.

The CDR3 here is CASSPGGESAKNIQYF. Written as DNA, the CDR3 is TGTGCCAGCTCTCCGGGGGGGGAGAGCGCCAAAAACATTCAGTACTTC. The chain recombines TRBV18 with TRBJ2-4, with 8 bases fitting TRBD2. Germline loops: CDR1 KGHSH, CDR2 LQKENI. CDR3 length equals 16 residues. Unmatched junction bases numbered 8, after V lost 6 bases and J lost 1 base.

This clone has a handful of counts. V gene TRBV19 combines with J gene TRBJ2-5, with D possibly being TRBD1 (6 bases). CDR3 length: 13 residues. Trimming took 1 base from V and 4 from J, leaving 7 bases between them. Germline V gene sequence: CDR1 LNHDA, CDR2 SQIVND (reference sequence). The CDR3 nucleotides are TGTGCCAGTAGTATAGGACAGGTAGAGACCCAGTACTTC. It yields the protein CASSIGQVETQYF.

Note on this clone: In the same sample, other DNA sequences code for this CDR3. The chain is built from TRBV7-9 and TRBJ1-4; 11 nucleotides match TRBD1. The V and J ends lost 5 bases and 8 bases, in that order; junction bases with no gene match: 7. This CDR3 region has 15 residues. Germline CDR1 reads SEHNR; CDR2 reads FQNEAQ (reference sequence). CDR3 loop: CASSLAGQGDEKLFF. The CDR3 coding sequence is TGTGCCAGCAGCCTGGCGGGACAGGGGGACGAAAAACTGTTTTTT.

This sequence joins TRBV5-1 and TRBJ2-7; possibly TRBD2 for D (5 bases). The germline CDR1 and CDR2 sequences are SGHRS and YFSETQ. This CDR3 has 17 residues. Between the trimmed V and J ends, which lost 0 bases and 1 base, there was a span of 17 bases. The CDR3 sequence is CASSLAGMAGPSYEQYF. The CDR3, as DNA: TGCGCCAGCAGCTTGGCCGGGATGGCAGGCCCGTCCTACGAGCAGTACTTC.

This clone was detected once. This chain uses TRBV4-3 with TRBJ2-3; D may be TRBD2 (6 bases). CDR3 length: 15 residues. V was shortened by 0 bases and J by 4 bases, with 11 bases between the two germline ends. Germline V gene data show CDR1 as LGHNA and CDR2 as YSLEER. The CDR3 loop reads CASSQERGRADTQYF. Here the CDR3 DNA reads TGCGCCAGCAGCCAAGAGCGGGGTCGCGCAGATACGCAGTATTTT.

The V and J genes are TRBV27 and TRBJ2-7; maybe TRBD2 (5 bases). Germline CDR1 MNHEY, CDR2 SMNVEV (reference sequence). Trimming pared 5 bases from V and 2 bases from J, leaving 13 bases between. This CDR3 has 14 amino acids. This CDR3 reads CASSEGTKTYEQYF. The CDR3, as DNA: TGTGCCAGCAGTGAGGGTACAAAAACCTACGAGCAGTACTTC.

CDR3 in DNA: TGTGCCAGCAGCTTAGCAGGGGGATGGAATTCACCCCTCCACTTT. As protein: CASSLAGGWNSPLHF. The chain has TRBV11-1 and TRBJ1-6, with a tentative D call TRBD1 (6 bases). Trimming cost V 0 bases and J 7 bases, with 10 bases left between them. Per germline, CDR1 SGHAT and CDR2 FQDESV (reference sequence). The CDR3 loop spans 15 amino acids.

This chain links TRBV9 with TRBJ1-1; D is uncertain. In germline, CDR1 is SGDLS, CDR2 YYNGEE. V was trimmed by 4 bases and J by 5 bases, leaving 12 bases between them. The CDR3 has 13 amino acids. The CDR3 sequence is CASSPRFSTEAFF. The CDR3 DNA reads TGTGCCAGCAGCCCCCGTTTTTCGACTGAAGCTTTCTTT.

This rearrangement joins TRBV19 to TRBJ2-1, with 12 bases lining up with TRBD2. Per the germline V gene, CDR1 is LNHDA and CDR2 is SQIVND (reference sequence). Losses at the gene ends were 7 bases for V and 9 bases for J; bases not matched to a gene: 10. This CDR3 region has 15 residues. CDR3 sequence (DNA): TGTGCCAGTACCAGAAGGACTAGCGGGGAGGGTGAGCAGTTCTTC. It codes for CASTRRTSGEGEQFF. Full variable domain (rest looked up from reference TRBV19 and TRBJ2-1): DGGITQSPKYLFRKEGQNVTLSCEQNLNHDAMYWYRQDPGQGLRLIYYSQIVNDFQKGDIAEGYSVSREKKESFPLTVTSAQKNPTAFYLCASTRRTSGEGEQFFGPGTRLTVL.

The chain employs TRBV12-5 and TRBJ2-5; 9 bases map to TRBD2. This CDR3 is built from 15 residues. Germline CDR1 reads LGHNT; CDR2 reads FRNRAP. After removal of 6 bases from V and 1 base from J, the junction contained 6 bases not matched to a gene. The CDR3 coding sequence is TGTGCTAGTGGAAGGGCTAGCGGGGCCCAAGAGACCCAGTACTTC. Its protein is CASGRASGAQETQYF.

A few counts support this clone. The chain employs TRBV7-8 and TRBJ1-1, with D possibly TRBD1 on 6 matching bases. V was pared by 5 bases and J by 4 bases, with 17 bases between. Germline V CDR1 and CDR2: SGHVS, FQNEAQ. CDR3 size: 15 residues. The chain's CDR3 is CASSENNRARTEAFF. CDR3 DNA: TGTGCCAGCAGCGAGAACAACAGGGCTCGCACTGAAGCTTTCTTT.